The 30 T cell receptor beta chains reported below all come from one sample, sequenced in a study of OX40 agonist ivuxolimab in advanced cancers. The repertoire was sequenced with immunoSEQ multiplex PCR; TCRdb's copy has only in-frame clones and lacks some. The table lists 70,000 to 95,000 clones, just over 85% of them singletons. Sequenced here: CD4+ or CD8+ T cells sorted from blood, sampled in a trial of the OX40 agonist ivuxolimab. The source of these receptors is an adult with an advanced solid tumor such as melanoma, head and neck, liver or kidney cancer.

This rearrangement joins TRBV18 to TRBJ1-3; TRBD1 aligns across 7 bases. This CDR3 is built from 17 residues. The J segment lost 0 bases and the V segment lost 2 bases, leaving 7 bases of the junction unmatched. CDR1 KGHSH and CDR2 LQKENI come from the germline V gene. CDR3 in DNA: TGTGCCAGCTCACCAACGGGACAGATCATCTCTGGAAACACCATATATTTT. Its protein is CASSPTGQIISGNTIYF.

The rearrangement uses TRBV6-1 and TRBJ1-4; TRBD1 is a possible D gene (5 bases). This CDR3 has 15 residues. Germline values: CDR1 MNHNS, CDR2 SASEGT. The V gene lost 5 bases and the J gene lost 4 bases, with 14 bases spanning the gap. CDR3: CASSPTRDFNEKLFF. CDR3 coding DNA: TGTGCCAGCAGTCCCACAAGGGACTTTAATGAAAAACTGTTTTTT.

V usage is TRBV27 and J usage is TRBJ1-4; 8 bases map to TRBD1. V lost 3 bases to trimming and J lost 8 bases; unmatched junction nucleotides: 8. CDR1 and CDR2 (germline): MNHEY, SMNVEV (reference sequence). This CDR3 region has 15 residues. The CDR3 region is CASSFRTGLGEKLFF. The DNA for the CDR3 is TGTGCCAGCAGTTTTCGGACAGGGCTGGGGGAAAAACTGTTTTTT.

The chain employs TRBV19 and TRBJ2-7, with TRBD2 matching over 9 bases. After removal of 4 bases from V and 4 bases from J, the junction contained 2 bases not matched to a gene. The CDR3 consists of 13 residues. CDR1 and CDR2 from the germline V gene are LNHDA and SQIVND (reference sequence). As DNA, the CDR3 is TGTGCCAGTAGTACTAGCGGGGCGTACGAGCAGTACTTC. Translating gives CASSTSGAYEQYF. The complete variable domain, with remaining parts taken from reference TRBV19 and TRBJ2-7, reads DGGITQSPKYLFRKEGQNVTLSCEQNLNHDAMYWYRQDPGQGLRLIYYSQIVNDFQKGDIAEGYSVSREKKESFPLTVTSAQKNPTAFYLCASSTSGAYEQYFGPGTRLTVT.

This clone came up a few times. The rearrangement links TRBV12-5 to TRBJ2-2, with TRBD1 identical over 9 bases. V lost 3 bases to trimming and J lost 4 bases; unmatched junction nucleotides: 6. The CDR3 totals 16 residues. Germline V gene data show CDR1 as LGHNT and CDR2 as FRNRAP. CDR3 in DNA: TGTGCTAGTGGTTTAGGACAGGGGTCCTTCACCGGGGAGCTGTTTTTT. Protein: CASGLGQGSFTGELFF.

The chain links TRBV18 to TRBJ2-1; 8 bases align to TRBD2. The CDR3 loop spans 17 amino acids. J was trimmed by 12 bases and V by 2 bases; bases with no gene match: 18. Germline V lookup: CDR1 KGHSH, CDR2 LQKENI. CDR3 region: CASSPSSDSGNRRGQFF. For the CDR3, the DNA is TGTGCCAGCTCACCATCGTCGGATAGCGGGAACCGTAGGGGGCAGTTCTTC.

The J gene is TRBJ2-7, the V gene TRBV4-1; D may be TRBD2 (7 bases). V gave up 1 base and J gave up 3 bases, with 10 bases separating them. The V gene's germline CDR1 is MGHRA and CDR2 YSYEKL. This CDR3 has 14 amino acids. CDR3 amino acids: CASSQGGGLYEQYF. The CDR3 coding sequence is TGCGCCAGCAGCCAAGGCGGGGGCCTCTACGAGCAGTACTTC.

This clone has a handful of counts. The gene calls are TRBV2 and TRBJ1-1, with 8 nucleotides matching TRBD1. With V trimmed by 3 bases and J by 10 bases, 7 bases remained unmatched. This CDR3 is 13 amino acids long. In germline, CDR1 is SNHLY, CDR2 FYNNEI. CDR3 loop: CASSDVGQVVAFF. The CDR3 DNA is TGTGCCAGCAGTGACGTGGGACAGGTCGTAGCTTTCTTT.

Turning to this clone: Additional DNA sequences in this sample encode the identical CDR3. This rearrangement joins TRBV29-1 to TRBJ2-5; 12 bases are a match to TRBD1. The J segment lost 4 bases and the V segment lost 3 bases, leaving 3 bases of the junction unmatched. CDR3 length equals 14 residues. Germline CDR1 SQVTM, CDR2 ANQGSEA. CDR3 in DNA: TGCAGCGTTGAGGGGGACAGGGGGCGAGAGACCCAGTACTTC. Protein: CSVEGDRGRETQYF.

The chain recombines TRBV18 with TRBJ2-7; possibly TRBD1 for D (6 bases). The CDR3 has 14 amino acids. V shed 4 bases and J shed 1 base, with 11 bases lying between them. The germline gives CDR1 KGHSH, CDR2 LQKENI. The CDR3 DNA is TGTGCCAGCTCACTGGACAGAGTTTCCTACGAGCAGTACTTC. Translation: CASSLDRVSYEQYF.

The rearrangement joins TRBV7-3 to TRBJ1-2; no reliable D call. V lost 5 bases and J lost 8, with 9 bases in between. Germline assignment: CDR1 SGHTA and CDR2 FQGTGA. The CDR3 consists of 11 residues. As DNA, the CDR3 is TGTGCCAGCAGCGGCGGTGTGGGCTACACCTTC. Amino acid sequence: CASSGGVGYTF.

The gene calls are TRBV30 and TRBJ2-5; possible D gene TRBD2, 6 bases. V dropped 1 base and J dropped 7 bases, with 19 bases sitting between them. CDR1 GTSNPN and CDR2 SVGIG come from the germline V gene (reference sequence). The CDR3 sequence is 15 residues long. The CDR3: CAWSENSGALGTQYF. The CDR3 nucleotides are TGTGCCTGGAGTGAGAATAGCGGAGCTCTTGGGACCCAGTACTTC.

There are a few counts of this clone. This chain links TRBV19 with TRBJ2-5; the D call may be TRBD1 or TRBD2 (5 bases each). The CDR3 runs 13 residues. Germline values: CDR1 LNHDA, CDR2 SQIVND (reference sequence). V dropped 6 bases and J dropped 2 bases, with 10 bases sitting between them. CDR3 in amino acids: CASRAGTQETQYF. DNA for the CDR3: TGTGCCAGTAGAGCCGGGACGCAAGAGACCCAGTACTTC.

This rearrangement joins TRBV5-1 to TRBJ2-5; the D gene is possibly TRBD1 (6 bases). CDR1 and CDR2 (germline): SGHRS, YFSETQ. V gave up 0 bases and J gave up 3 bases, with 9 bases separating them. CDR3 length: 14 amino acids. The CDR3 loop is CASSLGQGKETQYF. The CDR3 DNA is TGCGCCAGCAGCTTGGGGCAGGGGAAAGAGACCCAGTACTTC.

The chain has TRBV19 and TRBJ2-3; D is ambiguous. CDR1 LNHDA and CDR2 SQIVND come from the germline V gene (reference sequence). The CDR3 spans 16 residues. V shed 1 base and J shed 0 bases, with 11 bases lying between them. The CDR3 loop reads CASSIGGLVSTDTQYF. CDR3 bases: TGTGCCAGTAGTATAGGTGGATTAGTTAGCACAGATACGCAGTATTTT. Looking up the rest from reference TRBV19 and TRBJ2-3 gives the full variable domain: DGGITQSPKYLFRKEGQNVTLSCEQNLNHDAMYWYRQDPGQGLRLIYYSQIVNDFQKGDIAEGYSVSREKKESFPLTVTSAQKNPTAFYLCASSIGGLVSTDTQYFGPGTRLTVL.

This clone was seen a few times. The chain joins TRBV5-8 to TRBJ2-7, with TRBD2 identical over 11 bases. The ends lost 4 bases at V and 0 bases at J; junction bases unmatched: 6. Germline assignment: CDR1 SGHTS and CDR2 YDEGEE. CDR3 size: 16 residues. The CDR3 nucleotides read TGTGCCAGCAGCGCACCGGGACTAGCGGACTCCTACGAGCAGTACTTC. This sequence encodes CASSAPGLADSYEQYF.

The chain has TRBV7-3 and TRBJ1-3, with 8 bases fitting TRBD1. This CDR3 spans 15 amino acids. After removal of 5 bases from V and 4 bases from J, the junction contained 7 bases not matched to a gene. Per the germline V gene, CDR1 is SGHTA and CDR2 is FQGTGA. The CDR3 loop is CASSPARGQGNTIYF. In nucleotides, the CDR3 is TGTGCCAGCAGCCCTGCCAGGGGGCAAGGAAACACCATATATTTT.

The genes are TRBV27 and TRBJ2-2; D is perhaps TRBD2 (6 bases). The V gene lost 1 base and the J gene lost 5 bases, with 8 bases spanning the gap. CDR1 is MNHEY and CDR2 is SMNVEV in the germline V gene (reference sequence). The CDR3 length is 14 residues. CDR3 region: CASSLFGGTGELFF. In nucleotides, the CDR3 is TGTGCCAGCAGTTTATTCGGGGGTACCGGGGAGCTGTTTTTT.

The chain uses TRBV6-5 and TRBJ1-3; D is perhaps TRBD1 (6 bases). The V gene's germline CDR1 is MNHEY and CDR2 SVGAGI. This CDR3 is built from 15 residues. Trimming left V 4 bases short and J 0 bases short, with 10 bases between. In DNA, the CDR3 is TGTGCCAGCAGTTTCGGACAGTTCTCTGGAAACACCATATATTTT. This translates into CASSFGQFSGNTIYF.

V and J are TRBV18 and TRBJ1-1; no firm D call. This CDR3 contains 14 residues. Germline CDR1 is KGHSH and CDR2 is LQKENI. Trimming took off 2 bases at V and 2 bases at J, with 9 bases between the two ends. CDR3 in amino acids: CASSPGQSNTEAFF. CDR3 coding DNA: TGTGCCAGCTCACCAGGGCAGTCCAACACTGAAGCTTTCTTT.

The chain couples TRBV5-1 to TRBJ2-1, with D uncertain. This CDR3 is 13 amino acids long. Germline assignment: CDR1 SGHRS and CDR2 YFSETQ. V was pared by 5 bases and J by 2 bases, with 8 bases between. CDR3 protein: CASRSAPYNEQFF. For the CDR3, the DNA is TGCGCCAGCAGGAGCGCCCCCTACAATGAGCAGTTCTTC.

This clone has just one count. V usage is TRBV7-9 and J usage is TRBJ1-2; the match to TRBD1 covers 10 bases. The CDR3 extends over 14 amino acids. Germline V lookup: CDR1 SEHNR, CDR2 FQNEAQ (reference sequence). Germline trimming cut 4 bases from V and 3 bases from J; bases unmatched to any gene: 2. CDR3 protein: CASSSGQGDYGYTF. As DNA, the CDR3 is TGTGCCAGCAGCTCCGGACAGGGGGACTATGGCTACACCTTC.

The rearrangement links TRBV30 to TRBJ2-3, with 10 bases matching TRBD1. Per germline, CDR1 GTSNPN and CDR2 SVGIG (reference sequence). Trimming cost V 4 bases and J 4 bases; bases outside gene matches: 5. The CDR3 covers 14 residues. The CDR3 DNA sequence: TGTGCCTGGACCAAGACAGGGGGCGCAGATACGCAGTATTTT. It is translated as CAWTKTGGADTQYF. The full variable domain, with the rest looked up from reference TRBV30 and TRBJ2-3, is SQTIHQWPATLVQPVGSPLSLECTVEGTSNPNLYWYRQAAGRGLQLLFYSVGIGQISSEVPQNLSASRPQDRQFILSSKKLLLSDSGFYLCAWTKTGGADTQYFGPGTRLTVL.

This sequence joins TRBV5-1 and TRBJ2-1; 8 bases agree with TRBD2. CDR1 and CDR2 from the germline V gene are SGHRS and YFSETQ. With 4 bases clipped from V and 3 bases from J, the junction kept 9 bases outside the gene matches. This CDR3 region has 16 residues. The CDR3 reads CASSQSGTSDYNEQFF. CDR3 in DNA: TGCGCCAGCAGCCAATCCGGGACTAGTGACTACAATGAGCAGTTCTTC.

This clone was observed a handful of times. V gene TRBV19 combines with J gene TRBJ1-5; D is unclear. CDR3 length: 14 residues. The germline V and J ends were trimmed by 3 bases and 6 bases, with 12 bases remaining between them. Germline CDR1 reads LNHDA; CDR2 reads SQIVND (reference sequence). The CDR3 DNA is TGTGCCAGTAGTATCCAGACTAGCGGTCAGCCCCAGCATTTT. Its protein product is CASSIQTSGQPQHF.

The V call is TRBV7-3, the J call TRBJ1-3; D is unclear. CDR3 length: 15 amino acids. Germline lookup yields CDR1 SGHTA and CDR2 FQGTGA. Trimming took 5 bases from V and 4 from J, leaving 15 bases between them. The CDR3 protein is CASSQGPEVGNTIYF. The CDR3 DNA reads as TGTGCCAGCAGCCAAGGGCCAGAAGTCGGAAACACCATATATTTT.

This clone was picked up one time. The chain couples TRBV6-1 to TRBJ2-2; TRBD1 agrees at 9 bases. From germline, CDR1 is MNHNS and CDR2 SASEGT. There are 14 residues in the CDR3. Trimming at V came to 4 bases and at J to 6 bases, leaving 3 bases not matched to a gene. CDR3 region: CASSGGTGPGELFF. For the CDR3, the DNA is TGTGCCAGCAGTGGCGGGACAGGGCCCGGGGAGCTGTTTTTT.

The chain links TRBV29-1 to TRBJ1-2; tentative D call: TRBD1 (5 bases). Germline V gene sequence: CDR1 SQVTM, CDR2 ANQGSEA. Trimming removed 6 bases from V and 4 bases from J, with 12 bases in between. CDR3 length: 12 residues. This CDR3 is CSVRDHGYGYTF. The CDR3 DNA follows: TGCAGCGTCCGGGACCACGGCTATGGCTACACCTTC.

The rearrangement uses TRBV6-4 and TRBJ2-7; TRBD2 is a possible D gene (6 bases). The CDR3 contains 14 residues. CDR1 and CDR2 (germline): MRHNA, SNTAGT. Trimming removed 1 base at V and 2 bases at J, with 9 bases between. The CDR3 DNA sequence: TGTGCCAGCAGTGACTGGGAGCGGGCCTACGAGCAGTACTTC. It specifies CASSDWERAYEQYF.

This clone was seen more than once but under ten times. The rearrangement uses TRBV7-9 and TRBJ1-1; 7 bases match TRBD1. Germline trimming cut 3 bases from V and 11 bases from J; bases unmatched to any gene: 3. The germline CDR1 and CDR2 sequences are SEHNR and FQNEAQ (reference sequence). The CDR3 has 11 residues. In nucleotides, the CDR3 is TGTGCCAGCAGCTTCGACAGGGAGGCTTTCTTT. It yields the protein CASSFDREAFF.